This TCR beta chain was recovered during a study of blood T cells in healthy people across ages. The authors ran a second PCR of 7 to 11 cycles using a sample-barcoded 5' primer and a J-beta primer mix. MiXCR, run by TCRdb on the 5' RACE reads, gives a single entry per CDR3 protein. Here the sample spans roughly 680,000 distinct CDR3 sequences, approximately 52% being singletons. Trimming removed 5 bases from V and 4 bases from J; junction bases left unmatched: 7. The CDR3 runs to 14 residues. This clonotype was observed at least ten times. The chain joins TRBV12-3 or TRBV12-4 to TRBJ2-5; TRBD2 matches 7 bases. The sequence was collected from a woman of 80 years or more in good health. The sequencing sample was made of blood. The CDR3 loop reads CASSVTSVGETQYF. The CDR3, as DNA: TGTGCCAGCAGTGTAACTAGCGTTGGAGAGACCCAGTACTTC.